A selection of T cell receptor beta chains follows, all from one sample in a study of blood T cell repertoires in COVID-19. Using immunoSEQ multiplex PCR, the repertoire was profiled, and TCRdb retains in-frame clones only, with some absent. Of 250,000 to 300,000 clones listed, 80% to 95% are singletons. The sequencing sample was made of peripheral blood. The receptors originated from a woman between 25 and 40 years old with COVID-19, enrolled during active disease. The CDR3 runs from the conserved cysteine through the conserved F or W.

TRBV3-1/TRBV3-2	TRBJ2-7	CASSPPGQETYEQYF
TRBV6-1	TRBJ2-7	CASSVAPGQGGEQYF
TRBV6-5	TRBJ2-3	CASLGLAGGTDTQYF
TRBV30	TRBJ2-7	CAWTPNGFEQYF
TRBV6-5	TRBJ1-5	CASRSTGSGQPQHF
TRBV30	TRBJ2-7	CAWSKTGASYEQYF
TRBV28	TRBJ2-5	CASSLGGGGKTQYF
TRBV5-1	TRBJ2-2	CASSSDRATGELFF
TRBV7-2	TRBJ2-1	CASSLGGPYNEQFF
TRBV3-1/TRBV3-2	TRBJ1-1	CASSSAAGPEAFF
TRBV2	TRBJ1-3	CASSASPPGQGLSGNTIYF
TRBV18	TRBJ1-1	CASSQSSSVNTEAFF
TRBV7-3	TRBJ2-2	CASSVGGENTGELFF
TRBV7-9	TRBJ1-6	CASSPQTGGGSPLHF
TRBV30	TRBJ1-5	CAWSVGDGSQPQHF
TRBV30	TRBJ1-6	CAWRMRGRERYNSPLHF
TRBV24-1	TRBJ2-3	CATSDYRETDTQYF
TRBV29-1	TRBJ1-5	CSVDRQGDQPQHF
TRBV18	TRBJ1-4	CASSPIDSLSTNEKLFF
TRBV28	TRBJ1-1	CASSFGQYTEAFF
TRBV7-9	TRBJ2-2	CASSPYGTSMSGELFF
TRBV3-1/TRBV3-2	TRBJ1-2	CASSQDDKGWGYTF
TRBV7-9	TRBJ1-3	CASSLSNFRGNTIYF
TRBV6-1	TRBJ2-6	CASSELGANVLTF
TRBV5-1	TRBJ1-5	CASSLVGNQPQHF
TRBV12-5	TRBJ1-2	CASGLQGRAYGYTF
TRBV6-5	TRBJ1-1	CASSMSRNTEAFF
TRBV19	TRBJ1-5	CASSVLGGSNQPQHF
TRBV5-1	TRBJ1-6	CASSLSGRNNSPLHF
TRBV29-1	TRBJ2-1	CSVEVPLRNNEQFF
TRBV13	TRBJ2-7	CASSMLTDTYEQYF
TRBV5-5	TRBJ1-5	CASSLDFAAVNQPQHF
TRBV18	TRBJ2-3	CASSPPGSEGWDTQYF
TRBV11-2	TRBJ2-7	CASSLVSGSSYEQYF